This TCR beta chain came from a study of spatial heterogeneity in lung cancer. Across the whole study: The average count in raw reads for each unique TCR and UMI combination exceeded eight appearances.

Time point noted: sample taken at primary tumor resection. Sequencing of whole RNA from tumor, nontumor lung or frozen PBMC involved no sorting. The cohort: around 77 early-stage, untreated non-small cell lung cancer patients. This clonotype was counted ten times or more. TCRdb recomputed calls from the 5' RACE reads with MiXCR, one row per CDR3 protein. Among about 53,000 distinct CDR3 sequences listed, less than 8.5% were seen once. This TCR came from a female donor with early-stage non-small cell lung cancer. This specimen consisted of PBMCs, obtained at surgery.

CDR3 amino acids: CSAEIDRDQPQHF. The CDR3 bases are TGCAGTGCTGAAATTGACAGGGATCAGCCCCAGCATTTT. This chain links TRBV20-1 with TRBJ1-5; TRBD1 aligns across 7 bases. The length of the CDR3 is 13 residues. V was clipped by 5 bases and J by 5 bases; unmatched bases: 6. Per germline, CDR1 DFQATT and CDR2 SNEGSKA (reference sequence).